This TCR beta chain was recorded in a study of neoadjuvant anti-PD-1 for oral cavity cancer. About the study: Around day 43, patients without progression received a fourth nivolumab dose before surgery.

PBMC libraries mostly used 400 to 550 ng of input genomic DNA, with six replicates per sample. Profiling relied on immunoSEQ multiplex PCR, and the TCRdb table lists in-frame clones only, not all of them. Of fewer than 20,000 clones detected, around 66% appear once; the ten largest clones hold around 2.7%. Analysis of PBMCs was direct, with no culture step. In the case of this clone: No antigen is known for it.

Whole-study findings and limits: After neoadjuvant nivolumab, PBMC T cell clonality was significantly higher in non-responders than responders.

V gave up 2 bases and J gave up 4 bases; unmatched junction bases: 8. CDR1 is WNHNN and CDR2 is SYGVQD in the germline V gene (reference sequence). This CDR3 contains 15 residues. The V and J genes are TRBV10-1 and TRBJ2-7, with TRBD2 matching over 7 bases. The sample was PBMCs, taken before nivolumab (anti-PD-1) treatment. The TCR sequence derives from a person aged 35-80 years with oral cavity squamous cell carcinoma. This chain's CDR3 is CASSENWREKYEQYF. CDR3 nucleotide sequence: TGCGCCAGCAGTGAGAACTGGCGGGAGAAATACGAGCAGTACTTC.